What follows describes a single T cell receptor beta chain. Its antigen remains unknown. With a much larger clone just one base away, this may be a read error. The missing conserved phenylalanine or tryptophan at the end of this CDR3 makes a read error likely. This record comes from a study of prognosis after radiotherapy for stage I lung cancer. Study background: Among the enrolled patients, some 15 had newly diagnosed primary stage I lung tumors, while about 5 had oligometastatic NSCLC following surgical resection of the primary tumor. The study deemed all of its non-small cell lung cancer patients medically inoperable. The study enrolled around twelve men and roughly six women as patients, aged roughly 53 to 84 with a median of roughly 72 years. Findings of the study overall: After stereotactic body radiation therapy, unique TCR clone counts dropped from a median of about 9,700 to 6,500.

The germline V gene has CDR1 SEHNR and CDR2 FQNEAQ (reference sequence). The CDR3 length is 14 residues. Trimming left V 2 bases short and J 4 bases short, with 6 bases between. Genomic DNA was subjected to two-round multiplex PCR for amplification of TCR beta CDR3. First-round PCR used primers specific to each TRBV and TRBJ gene. TCRdb re-derived calls from the multiplex PCR reads in MiXCR, one entry per CDR3 protein. In the table there are around 30,000 distinct CDR3 sequences, around 29% of which are singletons. This TCR came from a donor over 45 with non-small cell lung cancer. The chain uses TRBV7-9 and TRBJ1-6; D ambiguous. The sample in question was PBMCs, obtained before or after stereotactic body radiation therapy (not recorded which). The CDR3 protein is CASSLLLYNSPLHS. Here the CDR3 DNA reads TGTGCCAGCAGCTTATTGCTGTATAATTCACCCCTCCACTCT.